This T cell receptor (beta chain) originates from a study of T cells in women clearing cervical HPV infection. Looking at the study overall: Blood came at first lesion visit for cases, post-clearance for controls.

Method: immunoSEQ multiplex PCR; TCRdb's copy keeps in-frame clones and lacks some. Seen in this sample are approximately 33,000 clones; the ten most common clones hold 7.5% to 9.5%. CDR1 and CDR2 from the germline V gene are MNHEY and SVGEGT. Trimming took 0 bases from V and 7 from J; bases not matched to a gene: 6. The CDR3 has 16 residues. Remarks on this clone: The read terminates 3 residues ahead of where the CDR3 ends, so the germline J gene completes it.

The chain employs TRBV6-2 or TRBV6-3 and TRBJ1-4; 9 bases align to TRBD1. Sequencing was performed on blood buffy coat. The clonotype was recovered from a woman between 18 and 70 years old with a cervical HPV16 infection that either progressed to CIN3+ or cleared (not recorded which). CDR3 sequence reads: CASSYSMTGGREKLFF. The part of the CDR3 DNA that was read is TGTGCCAGCAGTTACTCGATGACAGGGGGTCGTGAAAAA.